The 26 T cell receptor beta chains listed next were all sequenced from one sample in a study of OX40 agonist ivuxolimab in advanced cancers. TCRdb's copy holds only in-frame clones and misses some; the assay was immunoSEQ multiplex PCR. This table holds fewer than 100,000 clones, 83% found once. The sample here was CD4+ or CD8+ T cells sorted from blood, taken in a trial of the OX40 agonist ivuxolimab. These receptors were obtained from an adult with an advanced solid tumor such as melanoma, head and neck, liver or kidney cancer.

J is TRBJ1-2 and V is TRBV2; possible D gene TRBD1, 6 bases. The V end was cut by 5 bases, the J end by 0 bases, with 13 bases between. The CDR3 runs to 15 residues. Germline loops: CDR1 SNHLY, CDR2 FYNNEI. The CDR3 bases are TGTGCCAGCAGTATTCGGGACAAAGCTAACTATGGCTACACCTTC. It translates to CASSIRDKANYGYTF.

The chain uses TRBV7-8 and TRBJ2-4; the match to TRBD1 covers 7 bases. Germline values: CDR1 SGHVS, CDR2 FQNEAQ. This CDR3 is 12 amino acids long. Trimming removed 1 base from V and 15 bases from J; junction bases left unmatched: 6. CDR3 in amino acids: CASSLDTGVSYF. The CDR3 nucleotides are TGTGCCAGCAGCTTAGACACAGGGGTTTCGTACTTC.

This clone has just one count. The chain links TRBV11-2 to TRBJ1-2, with TRBD1 matching 7 bases. The CDR3 is made up of 15 amino acids. In germline, CDR1 is SGHAT, CDR2 FQNNGV. Trimming cost V 1 base and J 1 base; bases outside gene matches: 3. The CDR3 sequence is CASSLGDRFNYGYTF. The CDR3 nucleotides read TGTGCCAGCAGCTTAGGGGACAGATTTAACTATGGCTACACCTTC.

This clone showed up just a few times. This chain connects TRBV27 to TRBJ1-4; D perhaps matches TRBD1 (6 bases). V was clipped by 8 bases and J by 3 bases, with 16 bases between them. This CDR3 spans 15 amino acids. Germline values: CDR1 MNHEY, CDR2 SMNVEV (reference sequence). The CDR3 sequence: CASGGGQFSNEKLFF. The CDR3 nucleotides are TGTGCCAGCGGGGGAGGACAGTTCTCTAATGAAAAACTGTTTTTT.

This clone was detected only once. The rearrangement links TRBV5-1 to TRBJ2-4; 10 bases map to TRBD2. The germline V gene encodes CDR1 SGHRS and CDR2 YFSETQ. Germline trimming cut 3 bases from V and 0 bases from J; bases unmatched to any gene: 0. This CDR3 is built from 15 residues. The CDR3 region has the DNA TGCGCCAGCAGCTCTAGCGGGGGAGCCAAAAACATTCAGTACTTC. This translates into CASSSSGGAKNIQYF.

This rearrangement joins TRBV4-2 to TRBJ2-1, with 8 bases fitting TRBD2. The CDR3 totals 18 residues. CDR1 is LGHNA and CDR2 is YNFKEQ in the germline V gene. Germline trimming cut 0 bases from V and 5 bases from J; bases unmatched to any gene: 12. The CDR3 loop reads CASSQEPAGDRLHNEQFF. In nucleotides, the CDR3 is TGTGCCAGCAGCCAAGAACCAGCGGGAGATAGACTACACAATGAGCAGTTCTTC.

The chain is built from TRBV5-1 and TRBJ1-2; TRBD1 matches 7 bases. Germline V lookup: CDR1 SGHRS, CDR2 YFSETQ. This CDR3 is 14 amino acids long. The J segment lost 0 bases and the V segment lost 3 bases, leaving 2 bases of the junction unmatched. Written as DNA, the CDR3 is TGCGCCAGCAGCTGGGACAGCCCTAACTATGGCTACACCTTC. It encodes CASSWDSPNYGYTF.

This chain links TRBV11-2 with TRBJ2-2; possibly TRBD2 for D (6 bases). The germline V gene encodes CDR1 SGHAT and CDR2 FQNNGV. Trimming removed 5 bases at V and 2 bases at J, with 12 bases between. The CDR3 runs 15 residues. The CDR3 nucleotides are TGTGCCAGCAGCCTGGGGGACTTCAACACCGGGGAGCTGTTTTTT. Translated: CASSLGDFNTGELFF.

In its sample, this clone ranks as medium-sized. V usage is TRBV7-9 and J usage is TRBJ1-2, with 7 bases that match TRBD1. Trimming cost V 3 bases and J 8 bases; bases outside gene matches: 6. The CDR3 covers 13 residues. CDR1 is SEHNR and CDR2 is FQNEAQ in the germline V gene (reference sequence). CDR3 in amino acids: CASSFDRVGGYTF. CDR3 coding DNA: TGTGCCAGCAGCTTTGACAGGGTTGGAGGCTACACCTTC.

The chain couples TRBV7-2 to TRBJ1-4, with 10 bases fitting TRBD1. The CDR3 is 15 amino acids. The V gene's germline CDR1 is SGHTA and CDR2 FQGNSA. Trimming took 3 bases from V and 6 from J; bases not matched to a gene: 4. The CDR3 DNA sequence: TGTGCCAGCAGCTTGCTCGGGACAGGGGATGAAAAACTGTTTTTT. This encodes CASSLLGTGDEKLFF.

The chain is built from TRBV28 and TRBJ1-1; 7 positions match TRBD1. The CDR3 has 13 residues. Germline V gene lookup returns CDR1 MDHEN and CDR2 SYDVKM. V lost 3 bases and J lost 6; bases outside the gene matches: 4. The CDR3 sequence: CASSLGRGSEAFF. CDR3 DNA: TGTGCCAGCAGTTTGGGCAGGGGGTCTGAAGCTTTCTTT.

The J gene is TRBJ2-1, the V gene TRBV9, with D tentatively TRBD2 (6 bases). CDR3 length: 16 residues. Trimming pared 0 bases from V and 1 base from J, leaving 11 bases between. Germline-derived CDR1 and CDR2 are SGDLS and YYNGEE. The CDR3 loop reads CASSVGAGPSYNEQFF. The DNA of the CDR3 is TGTGCCAGCAGCGTAGGGGCGGGGCCGTCCTACAATGAGCAGTTCTTC. Looking up the rest from reference TRBV9 and TRBJ2-1 gives the full variable domain: DSGVTQTPKHLITATGQRVTLRCSPRSGDLSVYWYQQSLDQGLQFLIQYYNGEERAKGNILERFSAQQFPDLHSELNLSSLELGDSALYFCASSVGAGPSYNEQFFGPGTRLTVL.

This chain joins TRBV6-8 and TRBJ2-7; D uncertain. Germline lookup yields CDR1 MNHGY and CDR2 SAAAGT. The germline V and J ends were trimmed by 10 bases and 0 bases, with 7 bases remaining between them. The CDR3 length is 11 residues. The chain's CDR3 is CAIGYSYEQYF. In DNA form, the CDR3 reads TGTGCCATCGGTTACTCCTACGAGCAGTACTTC.

The J gene is TRBJ1-1, the V gene TRBV6-1; a possible D gene is TRBD1 (5 bases). Looked up from germline, CDR1 is MNHNS and CDR2 is SASEGT. Trimming pared 3 bases from V and 1 base from J, leaving 15 bases between. The CDR3 is 16 amino acids. CDR3: CASSDRDSRRNTEAFF. CDR3 bases: TGTGCCAGCAGTGATCGGGACTCTAGGAGGAACACTGAAGCTTTCTTT.

The chain combines TRBV4-1 with TRBJ2-3, with D tentatively TRBD1 or TRBD2 (7 bases each). The V end lost 4 bases, the J end lost 0 bases, and 17 bases lay between the germline ends. The germline CDR1 and CDR2 sequences are MGHRA and YSYEKL. This CDR3 comprises 17 residues. DNA of the CDR3: TGCGCCAGCAGCCTTCGCCAGGGGGGGACTAGCACAGATACGCAGTATTTT. The encoded protein is CASSLRQGGTSTDTQYF.

The chain has TRBV10-3 and TRBJ2-2, with D perhaps matching TRBD1 or TRBD2 (5 bases each). V was pared by 4 bases and J by 6 bases, with 6 bases between. The germline V gene has CDR1 ENHRY and CDR2 SYGVKD. CDR3 length: 12 amino acids. CDR3 protein: CAISGGPGELFF. CDR3 in DNA: TGTGCCATCAGTGGGGGACCCGGGGAGCTGTTTTTT.

This chain connects TRBV7-9 to TRBJ2-1; possibly TRBD2 for D (7 bases). CDR3 length: 16 residues. The germline V gene has CDR1 SEHNR and CDR2 FQNEAQ (reference sequence). V lost 2 bases and J lost 2, with 13 bases in between. CDR3 nucleotides: TGTGCCAGCAGCTTATATGGGGGGGCCGCCTACAATGAGCAGTTCTTC. This codes for CASSLYGGAAYNEQFF.

This chain links TRBV21-1 with TRBJ1-1. TRBV21-1 is a pseudogene segment. The CDR3 sequence is 13 residues long. DNA of the CDR3: TGTGCCAGCAGCAAACAGCTCCAGATTGAAGCTTTCTTT. This sequence encodes CASSKQLQIEAFF.

The chain uses TRBV2 and TRBJ2-5, with D hard to call. Germline assignment: CDR1 SNHLY and CDR2 FYNNEI. The V end was cut by 5 bases, the J end by 2 bases, with 9 bases between. The CDR3 extends over 13 amino acids. CDR3 bases: TGTGCCAGCAGTACGCTAAATCAAGAGACCCAGTACTTC. This translates into CASSTLNQETQYF. Together with reference TRBV2 and TRBJ2-5, the CDR3 gives the full variable domain: EPEVTQTPSHQVTQMGQEVILRCVPISNHLYFYWYRQILGQKVEFLVSFYNNEISEKSEIFDDQFSVERPDGSNFTLKIRSTKLEDSAMYFCASSTLNQETQYFGPGTRLLVL.

V usage is TRBV30 and J usage is TRBJ2-2, with a possible D match to TRBD1 (5 bases). Germline V CDR1 and CDR2: GTSNPN, SVGIG (reference sequence). Trimming left V 4 bases short and J 4 bases short, with 10 bases between. CDR3 length: 13 residues. The CDR3 loop is CAWTGQFTGELFF. The CDR3 DNA reads TGTGCCTGGACAGGGCAGTTCACCGGGGAGCTGTTTTTT.

This rearrangement joins TRBV18 to TRBJ1-2; D might be TRBD1 (5 bases). With 3 bases removed from V and 3 bases from J, the gap between germline ends came to 14 bases. Germline lookup yields CDR1 KGHSH and CDR2 LQKENI. This CDR3 spans 15 amino acids. DNA of the CDR3: TGTGCCAGCTCACCTCCAGGGACGGGGGACTATGGCTACACCTTC. Residues: CASSPPGTGDYGYTF.

The J gene is TRBJ1-5, the V gene TRBV18, with 7 bases aligning to TRBD1. CDR3 length: 17 amino acids. Unmatched junction bases numbered 8, after V lost 1 base and J lost 2 bases. CDR1 KGHSH and CDR2 LQKENI come from the germline V gene. CDR3 sequence reads: CASSPQGQSVGNQPQHF. The CDR3 DNA sequence: TGTGCCAGCTCACCACAGGGACAGTCGGTAGGCAATCAGCCCCAGCATTTT. Drawing the rest from reference TRBV18 and TRBJ1-5, the complete variable domain is NAGVMQNPRHLVRRRGQEARLRCSPMKGHSHVYWYRQLPEEGLKFMVYLQKENIIDESGMPKERFSAEFPKEGPSILRIQQVVRGDSAAYFCASSPQGQSVGNQPQHFGDGTRLSIL.

The chain joins TRBV5-6 to TRBJ2-1; 12 bases match TRBD2. J gave up 6 bases and V 1 base, and 5 bases lay outside the gene matches. The CDR3 length is 16 residues. The germline V gene encodes CDR1 SGHDT and CDR2 YYEEEE. CDR3 DNA: TGTGCCAGCAGCTTGCCTAGCGGGAGGGCCTCCAATGAGCAGTTCTTC. Its protein is CASSLPSGRASNEQFF.

This clone was counted between two and nine times. V is TRBV5-1 and J is TRBJ2-1; D is uncertain. CDR3 length: 11 amino acids. Germline values: CDR1 SGHRS, CDR2 YFSETQ. V was shortened by 0 bases and J by 6 bases, with 1 base between the two germline ends. The CDR3 nucleotides read TGCGCCAGCAGCTTGGCCAATGAGCAGTTCTTC. Translating gives CASSLANEQFF. Together with reference TRBV5-1 and TRBJ2-1, the CDR3 gives the full variable domain: KAGVTQTPRYLIKTRGQQVTLSCSPISGHRSVSWYQQTPGQGLQFLFEYFSETQRNKGNFPGRFSGRQFSNSRSEMNVSTLELGDSALYLCASSLANEQFFGPGTRLTVL.

The CDR3 spells CASSPGQYNEQFF. CDR3 in DNA: TGTGCCAGCAGCCCGGGACAATACAATGAGCAGTTCTTC. The chain is built from TRBV11-3 and TRBJ2-1; the D gene is possibly TRBD1 (6 bases). V was shortened by 5 bases and J by 4 bases, with 9 bases between the two germline ends. Germline assignment: CDR1 SGHNT and CDR2 YENEEA. The CDR3 is made up of 13 amino acids.

This chain uses TRBV14 with TRBJ2-7, with 7 bases matching TRBD1. This CDR3 is built from 16 residues. CDR1 SGHDN and CDR2 FVKESK come from the germline V gene. Germline trimming cut 3 bases from V and 0 bases from J; bases unmatched to any gene: 8. For the CDR3, the DNA is TGTGCCAGCAGCCACCTAACCGGGACAGCCTCCTACGAGCAGTACTTC. Translation: CASSHLTGTASYEQYF.